This T cell receptor beta chain was observed in a study of CD8 T cell repertoires and HIV-1 epitope variants. For the study at large: An uncultured baseline aliquot held 1M T cells.

The V and J ends lost 1 base and 7 bases respectively, with 13 bases between them. Germline loops: CDR1 LGHNA, CDR2 YSLEER. This CDR3 region has 15 residues. As for this clone: Its antigen is not identified.

Profiling relied on immunoSEQ multiplex PCR, and the TCRdb table lists in-frame clones only, not all of them. The table records some 5,000 clones, around 59% of them present only once. The TCR originated in a male donor with HIV. The sample comprised cultured CD8+ T cells derived from PBMCs. The chain joins TRBV4-3 to TRBJ2-2, with D perhaps assigned TRBD1 or TRBD2 (5 bases each). CDR3 region: CASSQVQGGFGELFF. The CDR3 DNA reads TGCGCCAGCAGCCAAGTGCAGGGCGGGTTCGGGGAGCTGTTTTTT.